This TCR beta chain stems from a study of identifying expanded T cells in peripheral blood. Germline lookup yields CDR1 WSHSY and CDR2 SAAADI. This CDR3 region has 14 residues. V was trimmed by 2 bases and J by 3 bases, leaving 11 bases between them. Produced via immunoSEQ multiplex PCR; TCRdb's table is partial and in-frame only. This table holds about 110,000 clones, 75% to 90% found once. The receptor was derived from a person between 18 and 69 years old in good health. Sequenced input: blood. This chain connects TRBV10-2 to TRBJ2-7; D gene uncertain. CDR3 amino acids: CASSEDTLHYEQYF. The CDR3 DNA reads TGCGCCAGCAGTGAGGATACACTACACTACGAGCAGTACTTC.